Listed below are T cell receptor beta chains from one sample, sequenced in a study of blood T cell repertoires in COVID-19. Sequenced by immunoSEQ multiplex PCR; TCRdb stores in-frame clones only, minus some. The table records 250,000 or so clones, roughly 80% of them present only once. Material for sequencing was PBMCs or T cells enriched from blood (not recorded which). These receptors came from a man aged 50-60 years who had recovered from COVID-19. Both conserved end residues are part of each CDR3. A D gene is named only where the DNA matches it firmly. Rows may omit the clone size; those that give it use once, few, many or a size class.

size: .
J: TRBJ2-5
D: TRBD1
V: TRBV2
CDR3: CASSEGDSPGETQYF
DNA: TGTGCCAGCAGTGAAGGGGACAGCCCGGGGGAGACCCAGTACTTC

size: .
J: TRBJ2-5
D: TRBD2
V: TRBV10-3
CDR3: CAISETAGGPGGTQYF
DNA: TGTGCCATCAGTGAGACAGCGGGAGGGCCAGGGGGGACCCAGTACTTC

size: .
J: TRBJ2-7
D: TRBD1
V: TRBV3-1/TRBV3-2
CDR3: CASSHRQGISYEQYF
DNA: TGTGCCAGCAGCCATCGACAGGGGATCTCCTACGAGCAGTACTTC

size: .
J: TRBJ2-7
D: .
V: TRBV19
CDR3: CASSITPSSYEQYF
DNA: TGTGCCAGTAGTATTACTCCTTCCTCCTACGAGCAGTACTTC

size: .
J: TRBJ2-5
D: .
V: TRBV18
CDR3: CASSALVAPGGETQYF
DNA: TGTGCCAGCTCAGCCCTAGTAGCGCCCGGAGGGGAGACCCAGTACTTC

size: once
J: TRBJ2-3
D: TRBD1
V: TRBV30
CDR3: CAWSLGQGLTDTQYF
DNA: TGTGCCTGGAGTCTCGGACAGGGGTTGACAGATACGCAGTATTTT

size: .
J: TRBJ2-7
D: .
V: TRBV4-3
CDR3: CASSQQGGPYEQYF
DNA: TGCGCCAGCAGCCAACAGGGGGGTCCCTACGAGCAGTACTTC

size: .
J: TRBJ1-2
D: TRBD1
V: TRBV28
CDR3: CASSVRGLDGYTF
DNA: TGTGCCAGCAGCGTCAGGGGGCTCGATGGCTACACCTTC

size: .
J: TRBJ1-1
D: .
V: TRBV6-5
CDR3: CASSRGGDTEAFF
DNA: TGTGCCAGCAGCCGAGGGGGGGACACTGAAGCTTTCTTT

size: .
J: TRBJ2-7
D: .
V: TRBV6-1
CDR3: CASSEAQGTPYEQYF
DNA: TGTGCCAGCAGTGAAGCGCAGGGAACACCCTACGAGCAGTACTTC

size: .
J: TRBJ1-1
D: TRBD1
V: TRBV7-8
CDR3: CASSPRTGGTNTEAFF
DNA: TGTGCCAGCAGCCCCAGGACAGGGGGGACGAACACTGAAGCTTTCTTT

size: .
J: TRBJ2-7
D: .
V: TRBV6-5
CDR3: CASSLSPGGTYEQYF
DNA: TGTGCCAGCAGTCTTAGCCCTGGGGGGACCTACGAGCAGTACTTC

size: .
J: TRBJ1-4
D: .
V: TRBV27
CDR3: CASSLTIAGFLQKLFF
DNA: TGTGCCAGCAGTTTAACGATCGCAGGGTTTTTGCAAAAACTGTTTTTT

size: .
J: TRBJ1-5
D: .
V: TRBV7-2
CDR3: CASTKTGYNQPQHF
DNA: TGTGCCAGCACCAAAACAGGGTACAATCAGCCCCAGCATTTT

size: few
J: TRBJ1-4
D: .
V: TRBV5-1
CDR3: CASSPERANEKLFF
DNA: TGCGCCAGCAGTCCGGAGAGGGCTAATGAAAAACTGTTTTTT

size: .
J: TRBJ1-2
D: .
V: TRBV18
CDR3: CASSPPDTPYGYTF
DNA: TGTGCCAGCTCACCACCGGACACGCCCTATGGCTACACCTTC

size: .
J: TRBJ1-5
D: .
V: TRBV10-3
CDR3: CASKERSNQPQHF
DNA: TGTGCCTCCAAGGAGAGGAGCAATCAGCCCCAGCATTTT

size: few
J: TRBJ1-1
D: TRBD1
V: TRBV5-1
CDR3: CASKRDRGNTEAFF
DNA: TGCGCCAGCAAAAGGGACAGGGGGAACACTGAAGCTTTCTTT

size: .
J: TRBJ2-7
D: TRBD1
V: TRBV9
CDR3: CASSPRQGSSYEQYF
DNA: TGTGCCAGCAGCCCACGACAGGGTAGTTCCTACGAGCAGTACTTC

size: .
J: TRBJ1-6
D: TRBD1
V: TRBV27
CDR3: CASSPARQGASYNSPLHF
DNA: TGTGCCAGCAGCCCTGCCCGACAGGGGGCATCCTATAATTCACCCCTCCACTTT

size: .
J: TRBJ2-7
D: TRBD2
V: TRBV11-2
CDR3: CASSPRSGSFEQYF
DNA: TGTGCCAGCAGCCCAAGGAGCGGGAGTTTCGAGCAGTACTTC

size: .
J: TRBJ2-3
D: TRBD1
V: TRBV7-9
CDR3: CASSPRLDRGIQDTQYF
DNA: TGTGCCAGCAGCCCGCGGTTGGACAGGGGCATCCAAGATACGCAGTATTTT

size: many
J: TRBJ2-7
D: .
V: TRBV2
CDR3: CASSRNGDWEQYF
DNA: TGTGCCAGCAGTCGGAACGGGGACTGGGAGCAGTACTTC

size: .
J: TRBJ2-1
D: .
V: TRBV9
CDR3: CASNLQGAGYNEQFF
DNA: TGTGCCAGCAACTTACAGGGAGCAGGGTATAATGAGCAGTTCTTC

size: .
J: TRBJ2-5
D: TRBD1
V: TRBV4-1
CDR3: CASSQDSRDREYF
DNA: TGCGCCAGCAGCCAAGATTCCCGGGACAGGGAGTACTTC

size: .
J: TRBJ1-2
D: .
V: TRBV3-1/TRBV3-2
CDR3: CASSPGEGGYGYTF
DNA: TGTGCCAGCAGCCCCGGGGAGGGGGGCTATGGCTACACCTTC

size: .
J: TRBJ1-1
D: .
V: TRBV5-6
CDR3: CASRVLMGAGNTEAFF
DNA: TGTGCCAGCCGGGTGCTTATGGGGGCAGGGAACACTGAAGCTTTCTTT

size: .
J: TRBJ2-1
D: TRBD2
V: TRBV27
CDR3: CASSFPWTSGRGTGNEQFF
DNA: TGTGCCAGCAGTTTTCCTTGGACTAGCGGGAGAGGGACGGGGAATGAGCAGTTCTTC

size: once
J: TRBJ2-7
D: .
V: TRBV12-3/TRBV12-4
CDR3: CASSFGGEQYF
DNA: TGTGCCAGCTCATTCGGGGGCGAGCAGTACTTC

size: .
J: TRBJ1-1
D: .
V: TRBV10-1
CDR3: CASSESRGTEAFF
DNA: TGCGCCAGCAGTGAGTCTAGGGGCACTGAAGCTTTCTTT

size: .
J: TRBJ2-7
D: .
V: TRBV4-3
CDR3: CASSQDRWGAYEQYF
DNA: TGCGCCAGCAGCCAAGATCGATGGGGGGCCTACGAGCAGTACTTC

size: few
J: TRBJ2-3
D: TRBD2
V: TRBV11-3
CDR3: CASSLIRLAGWTDTQYF
DNA: TGTGCCAGCAGCTTAATTAGACTAGCGGGATGGACAGATACGCAGTATTTT

size: once
J: TRBJ2-1
D: TRBD2
V: TRBV10-2
CDR3: CASSGKVAGVSNEQFF
DNA: TGCGCCAGCAGTGGGAAGGTAGCGGGAGTTAGTAATGAGCAGTTCTTC

size: .
J: TRBJ1-5
D: TRBD1
V: TRBV30
CDR3: CAWDRDAEPQHF
DNA: TGTGCCTGGGACAGGGACGCGGAGCCCCAGCATTTT

size: .
J: TRBJ2-7
D: TRBD1
V: TRBV11-2
CDR3: CASSLASQGGQGAPF
DNA: TGTGCCAGCAGCTTAGCCTCCCAGGGCGGACAGGGGGCCCCCTTC

size: once
J: TRBJ2-7
D: .
V: TRBV6-5
CDR3: CASSYSGKLYEQYF
DNA: TGTGCCAGCAGTTACTCCGGGAAGCTCTACGAGCAGTACTTC

size: .
J: TRBJ2-1
D: TRBD1
V: TRBV19
CDR3: CASTPRGQGLSGKQFF
DNA: TGTGCCAGTACCCCTCGGGGACAGGGATTATCAGGAAAGCAGTTCTTC

size: .
J: TRBJ1-5
D: .
V: TRBV24-1
CDR3: CATSDSPPGGNQPQHF
DNA: TGTGCCACCAGTGATTCTCCCCCAGGGGGCAATCAGCCCCAGCATTTT

size: .
J: TRBJ1-2
D: .
V: TRBV5-5
CDR3: CASSLAPGDGYTF
DNA: TGTGCCAGCAGCTTGGCCCCAGGGGATGGCTACACCTTC

size: .
J: TRBJ1-1
D: .
V: TRBV2
CDR3: CASSIRQMNTEAFF
DNA: TGTGCCAGCAGTATCCGACAGATGAACACTGAAGCTTTCTTT

size: .
J: TRBJ1-5
D: .
V: TRBV9
CDR3: CASSADNQPQHF
DNA: TGTGCCAGCAGCGCAGATAATCAGCCCCAGCATTTT